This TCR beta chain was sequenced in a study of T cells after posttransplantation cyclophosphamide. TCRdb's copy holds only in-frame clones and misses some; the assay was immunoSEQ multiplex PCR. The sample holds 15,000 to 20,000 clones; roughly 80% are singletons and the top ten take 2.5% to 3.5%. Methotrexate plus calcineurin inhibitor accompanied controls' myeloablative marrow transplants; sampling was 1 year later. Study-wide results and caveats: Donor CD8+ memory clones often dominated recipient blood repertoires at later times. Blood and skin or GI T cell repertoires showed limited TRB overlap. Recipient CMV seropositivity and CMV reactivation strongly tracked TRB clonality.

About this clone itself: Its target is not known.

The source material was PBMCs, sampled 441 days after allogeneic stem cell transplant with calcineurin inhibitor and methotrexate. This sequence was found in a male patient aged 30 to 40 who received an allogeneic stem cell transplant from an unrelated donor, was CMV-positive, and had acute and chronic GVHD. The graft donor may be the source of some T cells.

The CDR3 loop is CASRGGGAGDTEAFF. The CDR3 DNA reads as TGTGCCAGCAGAGGCGGGGGCGCCGGGGACACTGAAGCTTTCTTT. The chain couples TRBV6-5 to TRBJ1-1; TRBD1 might be the D (6 bases). This CDR3 has 15 amino acids. V lost 6 bases, J lost 3 bases, and 17 bases lay in between. CDR1 and CDR2 (germline): MNHEY, SVGAGI.